A selection of T cell receptor beta chains follows, all from one sample in a study of human T cells and chemical hapten exposure. TCRdb used MiXCR to reprocess the RACE reads, holding one entry per CDR3 protein. Of about 90,000 distinct CDR3 sequences in the sample, about 9% were seen once. The sequenced sample was whole blood, obtained in connection with sensitization to the hapten diphenylcyclopropenone (DPC). Source of these receptors: a man aged 35 to 55 with alopecia areata. Some clones in this sample may be carry-over from other donors' samples. Both conserved end residues are trimmed from each CDR3. The order of the fields is V gene, J gene, CDR3 protein.

TRBV7-2	TRBJ2-1	ASSPTSQRSSYNEQF
TRBV2	TRBJ1-5	ASSSTGATNQPQH
TRBV11-3	TRBJ2-1	ASSLIVGGGGNEQF
TRBV5-6	TRBJ2-3	ASSLKVVADTQY
TRBV9	TRBJ2-7	ASSVYETSGYEQY
TRBV7-2	TRBJ2-6	ASSSVGTSLGSGANVLT
TRBV4-2	TRBJ2-3	ASSQLQGGPSTSTDTQY
TRBV20-1	TRBJ1-6	SAYGQGRYNSPLH
TRBV3-1	TRBJ1-1	ASSLRGDTEAF
TRBV27	TRBJ1-1	ASSTQISNTEAF
TRBV30	TRBJ1-1	AWSRDNTEAF
TRBV12-3/TRBV12-4	TRBJ2-2	ASSSRTRGPGELF
TRBV7-3	TRBJ2-6	ASSLSRIVGANVLT
TRBV4-3	TRBJ1-3	ASSREGTGNTIY
TRBV28	TRBJ2-3	ASSPGTYPTDTQY
TRBV20-1	TRBJ2-4	SASTPLAGLAKNIQY
TRBV30	TRBJ2-3	AWTPLSTDTQY
TRBV12-3/TRBV12-4	TRBJ2-5	ASSFHGQETQY
TRBV6-5	TRBJ2-2	ASSYSDVPGELF
TRBV5-1	TRBJ1-2	ASSLGQADGYT
TRBV27	TRBJ1-2	DSSSSGYYGYT
TRBV12-3/TRBV12-4	TRBJ1-5	ASSWTGGQQPQH
TRBV30	TRBJ2-2	AWRPLLGQPNTGELF
TRBV12-3/TRBV12-4	TRBJ2-2	ASRTFTGELF
TRBV5-1	TRBJ1-1	ASMGVRGEAF
TRBV6-6	TRBJ2-5	ASSTNPVVGETQY
TRBV19	TRBJ2-4	ASSVPGLAKNIQY
TRBV5-6	TRBJ1-2	ASSLAGNYGYT
TRBV12-3/TRBV12-4	TRBJ2-1	ASSPGLAANNEQF
TRBV4-3	TRBJ2-6	ASSGRGLSGANVLT
TRBV12-3/TRBV12-4	TRBJ2-3	ASKSGPRSDTQY
TRBV29-1	TRBJ2-3	SVVKGAGTDTQY
TRBV12-3/TRBV12-4	TRBJ1-3	ASSFVGSGNTIY
TRBV12-3/TRBV12-4	TRBJ2-3	ASSQNRVTDTQY
TRBV28	TRBJ2-7	ASSLLRSGAYEQY
TRBV9	TRBJ2-5	ASSVSSGRVETQY
TRBV12-3/TRBV12-4	TRBJ2-3	ASRRDSPDTQY
TRBV7-9	TRBJ2-6	ASSLEGAGANVLT
TRBV28	TRBJ2-7	ASRFSYEQY
TRBV2	TRBJ2-3	ASRRVGGTDTQY
TRBV7-2	TRBJ1-2	ASSLDGRDYGYT
TRBV24-1	TRBJ2-1	ATRGGGFEQF